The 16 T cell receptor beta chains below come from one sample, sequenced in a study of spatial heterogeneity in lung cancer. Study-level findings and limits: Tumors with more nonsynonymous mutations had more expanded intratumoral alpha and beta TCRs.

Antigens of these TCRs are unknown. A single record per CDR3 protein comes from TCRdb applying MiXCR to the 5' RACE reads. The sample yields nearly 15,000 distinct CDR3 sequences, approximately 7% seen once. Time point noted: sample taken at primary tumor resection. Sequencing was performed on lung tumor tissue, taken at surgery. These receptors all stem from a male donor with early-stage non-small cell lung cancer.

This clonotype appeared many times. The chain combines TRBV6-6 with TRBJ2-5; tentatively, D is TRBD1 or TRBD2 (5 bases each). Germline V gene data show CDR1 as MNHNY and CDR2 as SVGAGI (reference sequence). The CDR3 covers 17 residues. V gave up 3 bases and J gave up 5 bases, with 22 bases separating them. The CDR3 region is CASSYRSGTVKAETQYF. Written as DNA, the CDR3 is TGTGCCAGCAGTTATAGGTCCGGGACGGTGAAAGCGGAGACCCAGTACTTC.

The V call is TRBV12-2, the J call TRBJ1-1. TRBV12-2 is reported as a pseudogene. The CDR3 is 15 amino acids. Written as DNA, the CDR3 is TGTGCAAGTCGCGAGTTACACAGTAAAGTCACTGAAGCTTTCTTT. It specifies CASRELHSKVTEAFF.

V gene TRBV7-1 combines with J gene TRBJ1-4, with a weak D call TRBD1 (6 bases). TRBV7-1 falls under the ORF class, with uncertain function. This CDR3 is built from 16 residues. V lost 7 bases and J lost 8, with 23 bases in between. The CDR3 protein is CASKGPLGAGGEKLFF. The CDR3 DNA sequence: TGTGCCAGCAAAGGTCCGCTGGGGGCTGGAGGGGAAAAACTGTTTTTT.

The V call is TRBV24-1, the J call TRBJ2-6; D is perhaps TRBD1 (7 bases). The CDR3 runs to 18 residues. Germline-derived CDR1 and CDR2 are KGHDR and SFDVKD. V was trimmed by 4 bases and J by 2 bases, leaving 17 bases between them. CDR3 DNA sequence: TGTGCCACCAGTGACTCAGGGGGGTCCGGGACTGGGGCCAACGTCCTGACTTTC. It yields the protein CATSDSGGSGTGANVLTF.

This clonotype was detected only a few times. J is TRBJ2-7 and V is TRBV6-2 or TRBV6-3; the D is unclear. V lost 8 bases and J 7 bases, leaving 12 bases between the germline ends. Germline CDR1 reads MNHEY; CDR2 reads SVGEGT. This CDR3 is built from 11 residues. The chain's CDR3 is CASGSSVEQYV. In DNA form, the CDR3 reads TGTGCCAGCGGGTCGTCGGTGGAGCAGTACGTC.

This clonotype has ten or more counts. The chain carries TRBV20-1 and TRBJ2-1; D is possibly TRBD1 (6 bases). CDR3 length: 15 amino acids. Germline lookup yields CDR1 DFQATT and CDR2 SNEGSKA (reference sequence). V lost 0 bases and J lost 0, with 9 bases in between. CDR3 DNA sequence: TGCAGTGCTAGAGATCTGGGACACTCCTACAATGAGCAGTTCTTC. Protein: CSARDLGHSYNEQFF.

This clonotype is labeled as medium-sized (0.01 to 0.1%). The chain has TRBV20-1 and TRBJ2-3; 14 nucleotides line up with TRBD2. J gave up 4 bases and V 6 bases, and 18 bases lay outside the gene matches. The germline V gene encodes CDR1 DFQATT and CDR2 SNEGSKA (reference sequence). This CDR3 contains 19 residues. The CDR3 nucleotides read TGCAGTGCCACCGTTGGACTAGCGGGGGGTGGATCTAGCGCAGATACGCAGTATTTT. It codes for CSATVGLAGGGSSADTQYF.

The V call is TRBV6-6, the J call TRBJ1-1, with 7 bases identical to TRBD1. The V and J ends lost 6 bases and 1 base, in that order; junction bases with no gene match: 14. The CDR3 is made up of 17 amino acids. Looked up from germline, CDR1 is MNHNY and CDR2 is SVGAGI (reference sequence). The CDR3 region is CASSFPRGAAGNTEAFF. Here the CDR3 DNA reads TGTGCCAGCAGCTTCCCCAGGGGGGCGGCGGGGAACACTGAAGCTTTCTTT.

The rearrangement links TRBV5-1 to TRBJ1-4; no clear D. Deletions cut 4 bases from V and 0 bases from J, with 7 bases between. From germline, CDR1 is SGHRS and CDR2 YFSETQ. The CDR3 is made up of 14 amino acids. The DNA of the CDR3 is TGCGCCAGCAGCCCCACGGCAACTAATGAAAAACTGTTTTTT. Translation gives CASSPTATNEKLFF.

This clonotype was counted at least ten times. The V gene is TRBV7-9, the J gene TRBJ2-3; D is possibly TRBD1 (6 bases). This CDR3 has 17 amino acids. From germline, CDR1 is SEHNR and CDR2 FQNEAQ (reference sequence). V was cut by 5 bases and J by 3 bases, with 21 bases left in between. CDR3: CASSKTGNPPGTDTQYF. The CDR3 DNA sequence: TGTGCCAGCAGCAAGACAGGAAACCCCCCCGGGACAGATACGCAGTATTTT.

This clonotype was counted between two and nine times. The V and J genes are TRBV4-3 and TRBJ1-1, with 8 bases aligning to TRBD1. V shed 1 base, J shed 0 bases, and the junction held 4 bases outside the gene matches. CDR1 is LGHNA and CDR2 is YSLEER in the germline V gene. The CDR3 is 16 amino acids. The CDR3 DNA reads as TGCGCCAGCAGCCAAGGGGTGGACAGGGTGAACACTGAAGCTTTCTTT. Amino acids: CASSQGVDRVNTEAFF.

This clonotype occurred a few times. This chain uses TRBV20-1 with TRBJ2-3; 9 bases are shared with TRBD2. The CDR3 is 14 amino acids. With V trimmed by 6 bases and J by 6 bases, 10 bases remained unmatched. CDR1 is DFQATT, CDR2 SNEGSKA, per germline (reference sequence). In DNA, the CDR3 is TGCAGTGCCATCTTGGGCGGGGGGGGCGATACGCAGTATTTT. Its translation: CSAILGGGGDTQYF.

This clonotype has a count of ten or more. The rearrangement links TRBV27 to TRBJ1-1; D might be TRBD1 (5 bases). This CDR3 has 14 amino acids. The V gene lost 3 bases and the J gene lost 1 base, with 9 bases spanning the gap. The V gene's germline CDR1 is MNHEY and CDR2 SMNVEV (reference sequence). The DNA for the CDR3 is TGTGCCAGCAGTTTGGGGGTGGGGAACACTGAAGCTTTCTTT. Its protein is CASSLGVGNTEAFF.

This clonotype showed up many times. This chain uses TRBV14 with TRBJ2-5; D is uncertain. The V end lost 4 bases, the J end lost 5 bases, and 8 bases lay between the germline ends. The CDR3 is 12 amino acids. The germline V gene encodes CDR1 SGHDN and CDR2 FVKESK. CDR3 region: CASSPEGETQYF. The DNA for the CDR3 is TGTGCCAGCAGCCCAGAAGGGGAGACCCAGTACTTC.

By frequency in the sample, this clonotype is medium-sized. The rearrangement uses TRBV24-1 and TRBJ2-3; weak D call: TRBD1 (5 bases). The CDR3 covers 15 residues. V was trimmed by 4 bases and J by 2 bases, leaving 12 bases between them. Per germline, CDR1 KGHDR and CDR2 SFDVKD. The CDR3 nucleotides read TGTGCCACCAGTGACTTCCAGGGCGTCACAGATACGCAGTATTTT. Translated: CATSDFQGVTDTQYF.

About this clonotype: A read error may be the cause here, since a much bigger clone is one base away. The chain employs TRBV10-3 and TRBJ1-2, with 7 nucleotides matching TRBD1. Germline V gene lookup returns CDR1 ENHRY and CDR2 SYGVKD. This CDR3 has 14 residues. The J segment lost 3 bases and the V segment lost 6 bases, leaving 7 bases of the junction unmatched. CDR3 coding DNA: TGTGCCATCAGCCCGGGACAGACTTACTATGGCTACACCTTC. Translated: CAISPGQTYYGYTF.